A single sample is the source of the 18 T cell receptor beta chains below, sequenced in a study of blood T cells in healthy people across ages. For the second PCR, which ran for roughly 6 to 11 cycles, a sample-barcoded 5' primer and a J-beta primer mix were used. TCRdb fed the 5' RACE reads into MiXCR, producing one record per CDR3 protein. The sample lists about a million distinct CDR3 sequences; just over 50% were seen once. Input material: blood. Receptors originate from a woman aged 55-69 years in good health.

There are a few counts of this clonotype. This rearrangement joins TRBV7-6 to TRBJ1-4; 10 nucleotides align to TRBD1. Germline-derived CDR1 and CDR2 are SGHVS and FNYEAQ. The CDR3 extends over 16 amino acids. V lost 1 base and J lost 8; bases outside the gene matches: 7. The CDR3 sequence: CASSLVAGTGVEKLFF. Here the CDR3 DNA reads TGTGCCAGCAGCTTAGTCGCCGGGACAGGGGTGGAAAAACTGTTTTTT.

V gene TRBV27 combines with J gene TRBJ2-5; TRBD2 might be the D (6 bases). The V gene lost 0 bases and the J gene lost 4 bases, with 15 bases spanning the gap. The CDR3 is made up of 16 amino acids. Germline assignment: CDR1 MNHEY and CDR2 SMNVEV (reference sequence). The DNA of the CDR3 is TGTGCCAGCAGTTTATCAGGCCCCCGGGGGAGAGAGACCCAGTACTTC. Its protein is CASSLSGPRGRETQYF.

This chain connects TRBV4-3 to TRBJ2-4; D tentatively fits TRBD1 or TRBD2 (5 bases each). The J call is in doubt because the DNA end fits TRBJ2-7 better. CDR3 length: 16 amino acids. Germline CDR1 and CDR2: LGHNA and YSLEER. The CDR3 sequence is CASSHRTGRGTYEQYF. The DNA for the CDR3 is TGCGCCAGCAGCCATCGAACGGGACGGGGCACCTACGAGCAGTACTTC.

This clonotype was picked up a small number of times. The chain carries TRBV4-1 and TRBJ2-7, with D perhaps matching TRBD1 or TRBD2 (5 bases each). Germline lookup yields CDR1 MGHRA and CDR2 YSYEKL. This CDR3 is 15 amino acids long. Trimming cost V 3 bases and J 3 bases, with 15 bases left between them. This CDR3 reads CASSQTRDPNYEQYF. In DNA form, the CDR3 reads TGCGCCAGCAGCCAGACCCGGGACCCGAACTACGAGCAGTACTTC.

CDR3: CSVEIVNQNNEQFF. CDR3 coding DNA: TGCAGCGTTGAAATCGTAAACCAAAACAATGAGCAGTTCTTC. J is TRBJ2-1 and V is TRBV29-1; no clear D gene. Germline lookup yields CDR1 SQVTM and CDR2 ANQGSEA. There are 14 residues in the CDR3. V was trimmed by 2 bases and J by 5 bases, leaving 13 bases between them.

This clonotype has just a few counts. This chain connects TRBV5-1 to TRBJ2-3; the D gene is possibly TRBD2 (5 bases). The CDR3 is made up of 16 amino acids. Germline loops: CDR1 SGHRS, CDR2 YFSETQ. Trimming left V 0 bases short and J 5 bases short, with 16 bases between. In DNA, the CDR3 is TGCGCCAGCAGCTTGGAGAGGGAGCCCCCAGAAGATACGCAGTATTTT. Encoded protein: CASSLEREPPEDTQYF.

This chain links TRBV4-3 with TRBJ2-3, with 11 bases identical to TRBD2. CDR3 length: 16 amino acids. Losses at the gene ends were 4 bases for V and 5 bases for J; bases not matched to a gene: 8. From germline, CDR1 is LGHNA and CDR2 YSLEER. The CDR3 coding sequence is TGCGCCAGCAGCCGATCCACTAGCGGGAGTGGAGATACGCAGTATTTT. It encodes CASSRSTSGSGDTQYF.

The chain is built from TRBV7-2 and TRBJ2-3; 7 nucleotides align to TRBD2. The germline CDR1 and CDR2 sequences are SGHTA and FQGNSA. Germline trimming cut 6 bases from V and 1 base from J; bases unmatched to any gene: 7. This CDR3 spans 15 amino acids. The CDR3 reads CASSFRTRGTDTQYF. CDR3 bases: TGTGCCAGCAGTTTTAGGACTAGGGGCACAGATACGCAGTATTTT.

The chain links TRBV7-9 to TRBJ2-4; no clear D gene. The DNA matches TRBJ2-5 better at its end, which makes the J call doubtful. The germline V gene encodes CDR1 SEHNR and CDR2 FQNEAQ (reference sequence). The CDR3 has 15 residues. This chain's CDR3 is CASTQNVQTQETQYF. The DNA for the CDR3 is TGTGCCAGCACCCAGAACGTCCAGACTCAAGAGACCCAGTACTTC.

The V and J genes are TRBV20-1 and TRBJ2-3; D may correspond to TRBD1 or TRBD2 (6 bases each). This CDR3 region has 15 residues. V dropped 0 bases and J dropped 2 bases, with 12 bases sitting between them. The germline CDR1 and CDR2 sequences are DFQATT and SNEGSKA (reference sequence). CDR3: CSARDRGGLTDTQYF. CDR3 coding DNA: TGCAGTGCTAGAGATCGAGGGGGACTCACAGATACGCAGTATTTT.

The chain has TRBV20-1 and TRBJ2-1; 10 bases line up with TRBD1. This CDR3 comprises 15 residues. In germline, CDR1 is DFQATT, CDR2 SNEGSKA (reference sequence). The V segment lost 5 bases and the J segment 4 bases; nucleotides outside the gene matches: 8. The CDR3 here is CSAPRMGQGYNEQFF. CDR3 nucleotide sequence: TGCAGTGCTCCCCGAATGGGACAGGGGTACAATGAGCAGTTCTTC.

The chain employs TRBV11-1 and TRBJ2-1; 11 positions agree with TRBD1. Germline assignment: CDR1 SGHAT and CDR2 FQDESV (reference sequence). The length of the CDR3 is 19 residues. With 3 bases clipped from V and 1 base from J, the junction kept 11 bases outside the gene matches. CDR3 loop: CASSFPGTGGAGSYNEQFF. In DNA, the CDR3 is TGTGCCAGCAGCTTTCCGGGGACAGGGGGGGCCGGATCCTACAATGAGCAGTTCTTC.

The chain links TRBV15 to TRBJ2-7, with 10 bases identical to TRBD1. Germline V CDR1 and CDR2: LNHNV, YYDKDF (reference sequence). V shed 9 bases, J shed 10 bases, and the junction held 12 bases outside the gene matches. The CDR3 is 13 amino acids. The CDR3: CATERHDRGLQYF. The CDR3 bases are TGTGCCACAGAACGACACGACAGGGGGCTCCAGTACTTC. Filled out from reference TRBV15 and TRBJ2-7, the complete variable domain reads DAMVIQNPRYQVTQFGKPVTLSCSQTLNHNVMYWYQQKSSQAPKLLFHYYDKDFNNEADTPDNFQSRRPNTSFCFLDIRSPGLGDTAMYLCATERHDRGLQYFGPGTRLTVT.

At least ten counts were recorded for this clonotype. The chain has TRBV29-1 and TRBJ2-5; 12 positions agree with TRBD1. The germline CDR1 and CDR2 sequences are SQVTM and ANQGSEA. The length of the CDR3 is 13 residues. V lost 7 bases and J lost 5; bases outside the gene matches: 5. The CDR3 nucleotides read TGCAGCGCCTGGGACAGGGGGCTGGAGACCCAGTACTTC. Amino acids: CSAWDRGLETQYF.

Only a few counts were recorded for this clonotype. The rearrangement links TRBV12-3 or TRBV12-4 to TRBJ2-1, with D uncertain. V was trimmed by 6 bases and J by 9 bases, leaving 15 bases between them. This CDR3 has 13 residues. The CDR3 coding sequence is TGTGCCAGCAGCCTTAGAACGGTGGTTGAGCAGTTCTTC. Translating it yields CASSLRTVVEQFF.

This clonotype was seen repeatedly, ten times or more. This chain links TRBV3-1 with TRBJ2-4; 16 nucleotides align to TRBD2. The germline V gene has CDR1 LGHDT and CDR2 YNNKEL (reference sequence). The CDR3 has 18 residues. The V segment lost 3 bases and the J segment 0 bases; nucleotides outside the gene matches: 2. CDR3 in amino acids: CASSQGLAGGLAKNIQYF. In DNA, the CDR3 is TGTGCCAGCAGCCAGGGACTAGCGGGAGGGCTAGCCAAAAACATTCAGTACTTC.

On this clonotype itself: A much larger clone lies one base from this, so it may be a read error. This sequence joins TRBV20-1 and TRBJ2-7; 7 nucleotides match TRBD2. J lost 1 base, V lost 5 bases, and 8 bases had no gene match. This CDR3 region has 14 residues. CDR1 and CDR2 from the germline V gene are DFQATT and SNEGSKA (reference sequence). CDR3 region: CSAVTRAGSYEQYF. CDR3 nucleotides: TGCAGTGCTGTCACCCGAGCGGGATCCTACGAGCAGTACTTC.

This clonotype was picked up a small number of times. The chain is built from TRBV7-3 and TRBJ2-3, with 7 bases that match TRBD2. V lost 6 bases, J lost 0 bases, and 12 bases stayed unmatched. The CDR3 has 17 amino acids. Germline assignment: CDR1 SGHTA and CDR2 FQGTGA. CDR3 in amino acids: CASSSSGAGLSTDTQYF. CDR3 nucleotide sequence: TGTGCCAGCAGTTCCAGCGGGGCGGGACTGAGCACAGATACGCAGTATTTT.